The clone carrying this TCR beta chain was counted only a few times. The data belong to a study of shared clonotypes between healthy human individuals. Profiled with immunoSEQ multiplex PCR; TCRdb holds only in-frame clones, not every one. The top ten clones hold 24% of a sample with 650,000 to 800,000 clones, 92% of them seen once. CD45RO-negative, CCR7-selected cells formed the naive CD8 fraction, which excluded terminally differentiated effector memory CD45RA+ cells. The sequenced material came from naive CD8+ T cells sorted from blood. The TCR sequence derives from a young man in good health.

CDR3 sequence: CASSSTGNTIYF. DNA for the CDR3: TGTGCCAGCTCCTCGACTGGAAACACCATATATTTT. The V and J genes are TRBV2 and TRBJ1-3; no definite D call. This CDR3 is built from 12 residues. Germline values: CDR1 SNHLY, CDR2 FYNNEI. Deletions cut 8 bases from V and 2 bases from J, with 7 bases between.